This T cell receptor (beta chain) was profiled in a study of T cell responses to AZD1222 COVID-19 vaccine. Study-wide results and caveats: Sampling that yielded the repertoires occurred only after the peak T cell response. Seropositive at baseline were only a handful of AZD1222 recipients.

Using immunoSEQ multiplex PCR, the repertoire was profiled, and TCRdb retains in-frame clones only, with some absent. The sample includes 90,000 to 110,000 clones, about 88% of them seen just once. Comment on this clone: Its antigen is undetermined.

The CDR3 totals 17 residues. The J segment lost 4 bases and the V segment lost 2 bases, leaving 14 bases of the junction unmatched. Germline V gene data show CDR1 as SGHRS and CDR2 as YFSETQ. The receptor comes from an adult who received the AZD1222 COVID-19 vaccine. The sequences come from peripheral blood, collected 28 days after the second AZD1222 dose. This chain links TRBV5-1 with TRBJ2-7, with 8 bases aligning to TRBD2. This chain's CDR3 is CASSFGLAGYGSYEQYF. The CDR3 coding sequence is TGCGCCAGCAGCTTCGGACTAGCAGGATATGGGTCTTACGAGCAGTACTTC.